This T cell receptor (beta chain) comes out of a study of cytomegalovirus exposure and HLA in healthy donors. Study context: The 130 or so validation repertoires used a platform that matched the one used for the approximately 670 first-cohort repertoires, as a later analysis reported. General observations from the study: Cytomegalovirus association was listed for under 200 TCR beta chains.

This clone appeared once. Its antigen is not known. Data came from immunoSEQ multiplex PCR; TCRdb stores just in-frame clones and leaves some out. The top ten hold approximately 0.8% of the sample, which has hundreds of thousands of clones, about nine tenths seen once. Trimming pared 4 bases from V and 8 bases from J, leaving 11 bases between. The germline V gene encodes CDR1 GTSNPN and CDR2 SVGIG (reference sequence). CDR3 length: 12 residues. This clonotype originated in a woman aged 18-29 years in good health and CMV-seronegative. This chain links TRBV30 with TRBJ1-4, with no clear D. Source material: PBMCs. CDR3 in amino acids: CAWNRGDEKLFF. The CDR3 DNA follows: TGTGCCTGGAACCGGGGAGACGAAAAACTGTTTTTT.